The 10 T cell receptor beta chains reported below all come from one sample, sequenced in a study of T cells in Graves' hyperthyroidism and ophthalmopathy. Amplified TCR beta CDR3 regions derived from RNA transcripts. The HTBI set primed first-round TCR CDR3 RT-PCR. TCRdb reanalysed the multiplex PCR reads using MiXCR and keeps one entry per CDR3 protein. The sample contains approximately 250,000 distinct CDR3 sequences, 24% of which appear only once. The sample comprised blood. The receptors stem from a middle-aged woman with Graves' ophthalmopathy.

Ten or more counts support this clonotype. The chain employs TRBV28 and TRBJ2-5; D is uncertain. V lost 6 bases to trimming and J lost 2 bases, with 19 bases between them. CDR3 size: 16 residues. In germline, CDR1 is MDHEN, CDR2 SYDVKM. CDR3 bases: TGTGCCAGCAGCACCCTGACTGGGCCATATCAAGAGACCCAGTACTTC. Residues: CASSTLTGPYQETQYF.

The chain links TRBV12-3 or TRBV12-4 to TRBJ2-4; D may be TRBD2 (6 bases). The CDR3 has 16 amino acids. The V end was cut by 7 bases, the J end by 1 base, with 17 bases between. The CDR3 loop reads CASTPTAGLAKNIQYF. The CDR3 region has the DNA TGTGCCAGCACCCCCACGGCGGGGCTGGCCAAAAACATTCAGTACTTC.

This clonotype was found a few times. This chain joins TRBV6-1 and TRBJ1-2, with D unclear. The CDR3 totals 13 residues. Germline values: CDR1 MNHNS, CDR2 SASEGT. Trimming left V 6 bases short and J 2 bases short, with 10 bases between. This chain's CDR3 is CASRLDGNYGYTF. For the CDR3, the DNA is TGTGCCAGCAGGCTCGACGGAAACTATGGCTACACCTTC.

The sample holds many counts of this clonotype. The rearrangement joins TRBV28 to TRBJ1-5, with TRBD1 matching 9 bases. The V segment lost 5 bases and the J segment 5 bases; nucleotides outside the gene matches: 10. CDR3 length: 16 amino acids. In germline, CDR1 is MDHEN, CDR2 SYDVKM. CDR3 nucleotide sequence: TGTGCCAGCAGTCCGGACAGGGGATTCTCTTATCAGCCCCAGCATTTT. Encoded protein: CASSPDRGFSYQPQHF. The full variable domain, in which reference TRBV28 and TRBJ1-5 provide the parts outside the CDR3, is DVKVTQSSRYLVKRTGEKVFLECVQDMDHENMFWYRQDPGLGLRLIYFSYDVKMKEKGDIPEGYSVSREKKERFSLILESASTNQTSMYLCASSPDRGFSYQPQHFGDGTRLSIL.

This rearrangement joins TRBV5-5 to TRBJ2-5; TRBD1 might be the D (8 bases). The CDR3 length is 16 residues. V lost 4 bases and J 3 bases, leaving 19 bases between the germline ends. CDR1 and CDR2 (germline): SGHKS, YYEKEE (reference sequence). CDR3 sequence: CASSRPGQGGEETQYF. CDR3 in DNA: TGTGCCAGCAGCCGGCCTGGACAGGGAGGGGAAGAGACCCAGTACTTC.

The table lists this clonotype with many counts. V gene TRBV15 combines with J gene TRBJ2-5; D gene uncertain. Between the trimmed V and J ends, which lost 0 bases and 2 bases, there was a span of 4 bases. Germline CDR1 reads LNHNV; CDR2 reads YYDKDF (reference sequence). The CDR3 runs to 13 residues. CDR3 sequence reads: CATSRDLQETQYF. DNA for the CDR3: TGTGCCACCAGCAGAGACCTACAAGAGACCCAGTACTTC.

This clonotype was recorded at least ten times. The rearrangement joins TRBV6-5 to TRBJ2-7, with 9 positions matching TRBD2. V shed 7 bases, J shed 0 bases, and the junction held 7 bases outside the gene matches. This CDR3 is 15 amino acids long. Germline CDR1 MNHEY, CDR2 SVGAGI. The CDR3 loop is CASNRRLADSYEQYF. The CDR3 coding sequence is TGTGCCAGCAACCGCCGACTAGCGGACTCCTACGAGCAGTACTTC.

This rearrangement joins TRBV2 to TRBJ2-7; no definite D call. Germline assignment: CDR1 SNHLY and CDR2 FYNNEI. The CDR3 totals 14 residues. Trimming took 6 bases from V and 0 from J, leaving 12 bases between them. CDR3 amino acids: CASRGRVSSYEQYF. In nucleotides, the CDR3 is TGTGCCAGCAGAGGGCGCGTCAGCTCCTACGAGCAGTACTTC.

This clonotype showed up many times. V is TRBV7-9 and J is TRBJ2-7; TRBD1 matches at 9 bases. The CDR3 is made up of 16 amino acids. V dropped 1 base and J dropped 3; count of bases not matched to a gene: 7. The germline V gene has CDR1 SEHNR and CDR2 FQNEAQ (reference sequence). This CDR3 reads CASSLGGGQGGYEQYF. DNA for the CDR3: TGTGCCAGCAGCTTAGGAGGGGGACAGGGCGGCTACGAGCAGTACTTC.

This clonotype was recorded at least ten times. Written as DNA, the CDR3 is TGTGCCAGCAGCCCCAGGACTAGCGGGAACTACGAGCAGTACTTC. Protein: CASSPRTSGNYEQYF. The chain employs TRBV9 and TRBJ2-7; 12 nucleotides align to TRBD2. CDR1 is SGDLS, CDR2 YYNGEE, per germline. The CDR3 extends over 15 amino acids. Trimming removed 4 bases from V and 3 bases from J; junction bases left unmatched: 5. The whole variable domain, filled in from reference TRBV9 and TRBJ2-7, reads DSGVTQTPKHLITATGQRVTLRCSPRSGDLSVYWYQQSLDQGLQFLIQYYNGEERAKGNILERFSAQQFPDLHSELNLSSLELGDSALYFCASSPRTSGNYEQYFGPGTRLTVT.